This record concerns one T cell receptor beta chain sequence. The CDR3 runs 14 residues. Trimming removed 5 bases from V and 7 bases from J; junction bases left unmatched: 6. The germline V gene encodes CDR1 SGHVS and CDR2 FNYEAQ. This entry is derived from a study of cytomegalovirus exposure and HLA in healthy donors. Using immunoSEQ multiplex PCR, the repertoire was profiled, and TCRdb retains in-frame clones only, with some absent. Of some 320,000 clones listed, around 90% are singletons. This TCR was sampled from a woman in her 30s in good health and CMV-seropositive. The chain has TRBV7-6 and TRBJ2-7, with TRBD1 matching over 12 bases. Sequences were obtained from PBMCs. The CDR3 DNA sequence: TGTGCCAGCAGCGAGGGACAGGGGGCGTTTGAGCAGTACTTC. It yields the protein CASSEGQGAFEQYF.